The 27 T cell receptor beta chains reported below all come from one sample, sequenced in a study of blood T cell repertoires in COVID-19. Assay: immunoSEQ multiplex PCR; the TCRdb copy retains only in-frame clones and omits some. The repertoire holds 200,000 to 300,000 clones, with less than 90% as singletons. Material for sequencing was peripheral blood. These receptor sequences come from a man aged 55 to 70 with acute or convalescent COVID-19.

This rearrangement joins TRBV7-9 to TRBJ1-2; no reliable D call. Trimming stripped 5 bases from V and 4 bases from J, with 11 bases between. Germline-derived CDR1 and CDR2 are SEHNR and FQNEAQ (reference sequence). The CDR3 covers 13 residues. The CDR3 bases are TGTGCCAGCAGCCCAGTAGGCGGCTATGGCTACACCTTC. Amino acid sequence: CASSPVGGYGYTF. Based on the CDR3 plus reference TRBV7-9 and TRBJ1-2, the full variable domain is DTGVSQNPRHKITKRGQNVTFRCDPISEHNRLYWYRQTLGQGPEFLTYFQNEAQLEKSRLLSDRFSAERPKGSFSTLEIQRTEQGDSAMYLCASSPVGGYGYTFGSGTRLTVV.

This clone showed up just a few times. The rearrangement links TRBV4-1 to TRBJ1-3; D might be TRBD1 (5 bases). V was shortened by 2 bases and J by 0 bases, with 17 bases between the two germline ends. The CDR3 is 18 amino acids. Germline CDR1 reads MGHRA; CDR2 reads YSYEKL. CDR3 loop: CASSQIDMGLFSGNTIYF. The CDR3 nucleotides read TGCGCCAGCAGCCAAATCGATATGGGGCTCTTCTCTGGAAACACCATATATTTT.

The rearrangement joins TRBV7-3 to TRBJ2-4; TRBD2 matches at 9 bases. Germline V lookup: CDR1 SGHTA, CDR2 FQGTGA. CDR3 length: 19 amino acids. After removal of 1 base from V and 5 bases from J, the junction contained 15 bases not matched to a gene. The CDR3 here is CASSLRPRIAGERENIQYF. The CDR3 DNA sequence: TGTGCCAGCAGCTTAAGGCCAAGGATAGCGGGAGAGAGGGAAAACATTCAGTACTTC.

This chain uses TRBV3-1 (or the pseudogene TRBV3-2) with TRBJ2-1, with D possibly TRBD1 on 6 matching bases. Trimming took 0 bases from V and 12 from J, leaving 9 bases between them. Germline V gene lookup returns CDR1 LGHDT and CDR2 YNNKEL (reference sequence). The CDR3 is 12 amino acids. The CDR3 loop reads CASSQDTRGQFF. Here the CDR3 DNA reads TGTGCCAGCAGCCAAGATACCAGGGGGCAGTTCTTC.

This clone was observed a single time. This chain links TRBV6-2 or TRBV6-3 with TRBJ1-6; D is ambiguous. There are 13 residues in the CDR3. Trimming took off 2 bases at V and 10 bases at J, with 9 bases between the two ends. CDR1 is MNHEY and CDR2 is SVGEGT in the germline V gene. CDR3 amino acids: CASSYREESPLHF. In DNA form, the CDR3 reads TGTGCCAGCAGTTACAGGGAGGAATCACCCCTCCACTTT.

The chain employs TRBV28 and TRBJ2-7; TRBD1 aligns across 8 bases. V shed 3 bases and J 2 bases; nucleotides not matched to a gene: 3. The CDR3 has 14 residues. Per the germline V gene, CDR1 is MDHEN and CDR2 is SYDVKM. The CDR3 region has the DNA TGTGCCAGCAGTTTGACAGGGGAGCCCTACGAGCAGTACTTC. Protein: CASSLTGEPYEQYF.

This clone was counted between two and nine times. The chain is built from TRBV5-1 and TRBJ2-7, with 9 positions matching TRBD2. The V and J ends lost 1 base and 2 bases, in that order; junction bases with no gene match: 19. The CDR3 covers 20 residues. Germline CDR1 is SGHRS and CDR2 is YFSETQ. The CDR3 coding sequence is TGCGCCAGCAGCTTGCTCCCTATCTCCTCCATACTAGCGGGCACCTACGAGCAGTACTTC. Its translation is CASSLLPISSILAGTYEQYF.

The chain combines TRBV7-6 with TRBJ2-7; a possible D gene is TRBD2 (5 bases). Germline V gene lookup returns CDR1 SGHVS and CDR2 FNYEAQ. The CDR3 is 15 residues long. The V end lost 1 base, the J end lost 0 bases, and 10 bases lay between the germline ends. In DNA, the CDR3 is TGTGCCAGCAGCTTAGTGAGCGGTAGCTCCTACGAGCAGTACTTC. This translates into CASSLVSGSSYEQYF.

This clone was picked up a small number of times. This chain links TRBV5-1 with TRBJ2-7; 8 positions agree with TRBD1. CDR1 is SGHRS and CDR2 is YFSETQ in the germline V gene. The CDR3 totals 15 residues. The junction had 6 bases not matched to a gene; V was cut back by 0 bases and J by 4 bases. DNA of the CDR3: TGCGCCAGCAGCTTGGGGGGACAGGTTGTTTACGAGCAGTACTTC. This codes for CASSLGGQVVYEQYF.

This chain links TRBV4-3 with TRBJ2-7; no clear D. The CDR3 totals 15 residues. Germline lookup yields CDR1 LGHNA and CDR2 YSLEER. V was shortened by 0 bases and J by 2 bases, with 11 bases between the two germline ends. The CDR3 sequence: CASSQELSAAYEQYF. Here the CDR3 DNA reads TGCGCCAGCAGCCAAGAACTATCCGCCGCCTACGAGCAGTACTTC.

The chain has TRBV5-1 and TRBJ2-7, with a weak D call TRBD1 (5 bases). Germline loops: CDR1 SGHRS, CDR2 YFSETQ. V was shortened by 4 bases and J by 4 bases, with 18 bases between the two germline ends. The CDR3 runs 15 residues. CDR3 DNA: TGCGCCAGCAGCCCCACGCCGACAGCCCTGTACGAGCAGTACTTC. This gives the protein CASSPTPTALYEQYF.

The chain has TRBV5-1 and TRBJ2-3, with 9 bases aligning to TRBD2. The CDR3 totals 17 residues. Unmatched junction bases numbered 10, after V lost 4 bases and J lost 1 base. The germline CDR1 and CDR2 sequences are SGHRS and YFSETQ. The CDR3 loop is CASSPSLAGARTDTQYF. The CDR3 DNA follows: TGCGCCAGCAGCCCATCCTTAGCGGGGGCCCGCACAGATACGCAGTATTTT.

The gene calls are TRBV28 and TRBJ1-1, with a tentative D call TRBD1 (5 bases). The CDR3 length is 15 residues. Germline CDR1 and CDR2: MDHEN and SYDVKM. Trimming stripped 5 bases from V and 0 bases from J, with 13 bases between. The chain's CDR3 is CASSLQVTMNTEAFF. The DNA of the CDR3 is TGTGCCAGCAGTCTACAGGTTACAATGAACACTGAAGCTTTCTTT.

This chain connects TRBV6-5 to TRBJ2-3, with 7 positions matching TRBD1. Germline loops: CDR1 MNHEY, CDR2 SVGAGI. The J segment lost 2 bases and the V segment lost 7 bases, leaving 6 bases of the junction unmatched. The CDR3 sequence is 14 residues long. CDR3 sequence (DNA): TGTGCCAGCAACCGGGACAGAGTCACAGATACGCAGTATTTT. It yields the protein CASNRDRVTDTQYF.

This chain joins TRBV2 and TRBJ1-2; D remains unclear. Trimming left V 6 bases short and J 2 bases short, with 13 bases between. Germline assignment: CDR1 SNHLY and CDR2 FYNNEI. This CDR3 region has 14 residues. The CDR3 loop reads CASRSSAGNYGYTF. CDR3 DNA sequence: TGTGCCAGCAGATCATCTGCAGGCAACTATGGCTACACCTTC.

The chain is built from TRBV9 and TRBJ2-1; TRBD1 matches 7 bases. Germline V lookup: CDR1 SGDLS, CDR2 YYNGEE. V gave up 0 bases and J gave up 4 bases; unmatched junction bases: 22. This CDR3 is 21 amino acids long. CDR3 in DNA: TGTGCCAGCAGCGTAGGTGGGGGACAGTCCTACCTTTCACGGGGTTACAATGAGCAGTTCTTC. Protein: CASSVGGGQSYLSRGYNEQFF.

This chain uses TRBV12-3 or TRBV12-4 with TRBJ1-1; D unresolved. Trimming stripped 0 bases from V and 7 bases from J, with 9 bases between. This CDR3 has 13 residues. The CDR3 DNA follows: TGTGCCAGCAGTTTAGCAGGCGGGCTTGAAGCTTTCTTT. Its protein product is CASSLAGGLEAFF.

The gene calls are TRBV6-5 and TRBJ1-1; D unresolved. V was trimmed by 4 bases and J by 11 bases, leaving 14 bases between them. Per germline, CDR1 MNHEY and CDR2 SVGAGI. The CDR3 has 12 residues. CDR3 loop: CASSLDRREAFF. The DNA of the CDR3 is TGTGCCAGCAGTTTGGACCGCCGGGAGGCTTTCTTT.

The chain couples TRBV28 to TRBJ2-7; D might be TRBD1 (5 bases). From germline, CDR1 is MDHEN and CDR2 SYDVKM. The CDR3 loop spans 15 amino acids. Trimming took 6 bases from V and 2 from J, leaving 17 bases between them. In DNA form, the CDR3 reads TGTGCCAGCAGCCCCTGGTCGGCAGGGACCTACGAGCAGTACTTC. Protein sequence: CASSPWSAGTYEQYF.

The chain links TRBV7-9 to TRBJ2-5; the match to TRBD2 covers 11 bases. This CDR3 region has 18 residues. Trimming at V came to 2 bases and at J to 2 bases, leaving 10 bases not matched to a gene. Germline lookup yields CDR1 SEHNR and CDR2 FQNEAQ (reference sequence). The CDR3 here is CASSLLAGGGARQETQYF. DNA for the CDR3: TGTGCCAGCAGCTTATTAGCGGGAGGGGGGGCGAGACAAGAGACCCAGTACTTC.

The chain links TRBV5-6 to TRBJ1-4; D is perhaps TRBD1 (5 bases). Germline V gene data show CDR1 as SGHDT and CDR2 as YYEEEE. There are 16 residues in the CDR3. V gave up 0 bases and J gave up 5 bases, with 14 bases separating them. CDR3: CASSLEGTRPNEKLFF. The CDR3 DNA reads as TGTGCCAGCAGCTTGGAAGGGACTCGACCAAATGAAAAACTGTTTTTT.

This chain links TRBV7-9 with TRBJ1-4; no firm D call. Trimming pared 5 bases from V and 8 bases from J, leaving 15 bases between. Germline V gene lookup returns CDR1 SEHNR and CDR2 FQNEAQ (reference sequence). The CDR3 consists of 14 residues. CDR3 amino acids: CASSQRGVNEKLFF. CDR3 sequence (DNA): TGTGCCAGCAGCCAACGGGGTGTAAACGAAAAACTGTTTTTT.

CDR3 sequence: CASSGTGGASGANVLTF. In nucleotides, the CDR3 is TGTGCCAGCAGCGGGACAGGGGGCGCTTCTGGGGCCAACGTCCTGACTTTC. The rearrangement joins TRBV5-6 to TRBJ2-6; 12 nucleotides agree with TRBD1. This CDR3 has 17 amino acids. Trimming cost V 4 bases and J 1 base; bases outside gene matches: 3. The V gene's germline CDR1 is SGHDT and CDR2 YYEEEE.

The chain employs TRBV4-2 and TRBJ2-3, with 10 bases that match TRBD2. With V trimmed by 4 bases and J by 3 bases, 10 bases remained unmatched. The germline CDR1 and CDR2 sequences are LGHNA and YNFKEQ. The CDR3 is made up of 17 amino acids. CDR3: CASSLLGVAGGTDTQYF. CDR3 coding DNA: TGTGCCAGCAGCCTCCTGGGGGTAGCGGGGGGTACAGATACGCAGTATTTT.

The CDR3: CASSVVLGRANTGELFF. CDR3 DNA: TGTGCCAGCAGCGTAGTTCTCGGGAGGGCGAACACCGGGGAGCTGTTTTTT. The chain couples TRBV9 to TRBJ2-2, with 8 bases lining up with TRBD2. CDR3 length: 17 residues. CDR1 SGDLS and CDR2 YYNGEE come from the germline V gene. J gave up 0 bases and V 0 bases, and 4 bases lay outside the gene matches. The variable domain in full, completed from reference TRBV9 and TRBJ2-2, reads DSGVTQTPKHLITATGQRVTLRCSPRSGDLSVYWYQQSLDQGLQFLIQYYNGEERAKGNILERFSAQQFPDLHSELNLSSLELGDSALYFCASSVVLGRANTGELFFGEGSRLTVL.

This chain joins TRBV19 and TRBJ1-4; 8 nucleotides agree with TRBD1. The CDR3 spans 15 residues. With 3 bases clipped from V and 7 bases from J, the junction kept 7 bases outside the gene matches. The germline gives CDR1 LNHDA, CDR2 SQIVND (reference sequence). The CDR3 here is CASSMDRVVGEKLFF. The CDR3 DNA follows: TGTGCCAGTAGTATGGACAGGGTCGTTGGTGAAAAACTGTTTTTT.

The V and J genes are TRBV2 and TRBJ1-6; 7 positions match TRBD1. The CDR3 contains 14 residues. With 10 bases clipped from V and 8 bases from J, the junction kept 11 bases outside the gene matches. Germline lookup yields CDR1 SNHLY and CDR2 FYNNEI. CDR3 residues: CATQGGRSDSPLHF. CDR3 nucleotide sequence: TGTGCCACCCAGGGGGGAAGGTCGGATTCACCCCTCCACTTT.